This TCR beta chain was observed in a study of CD8 T cells in ankylosing spondylitis. Study findings and constraints: Blood of patients with ankylosing spondylitis appeared to be characterized by a TCR beta motif of several highly homologous variants. CD8+ cells made up the disease-linked clones, which were relatively rare in peripheral blood.

Quantitative 5'-RACE with molecular barcodes produced the TCR beta libraries. TCRdb used MiXCR to reprocess the 5' RACE reads, holding one entry per CDR3 protein. The sample yields 200,000 or so distinct CDR3 sequences, 10% to 15% seen once. This CDR3 comprises 16 residues. In germline, CDR1 is SGHVS, CDR2 FNYEAQ. V trimming: 4 bases; J trimming: 4 bases; junction bases outside the gene matches: 11. This clonotype was seen a handful of times. The antigen is not known. The V and J genes are TRBV7-6 and TRBJ2-5; TRBD2 matches at 8 bases. Sequencing used blood, either unsorted or a sorted T cell fraction (not recorded which). The clonotype comes from a female donor with ankylosing spondylitis or in good health (not recorded which). The CDR3 region is CASSSTQPLAGETQYF. The CDR3 DNA reads TGTGCCAGCAGCTCCACTCAACCCCTAGCGGGAGAGACCCAGTACTTC.